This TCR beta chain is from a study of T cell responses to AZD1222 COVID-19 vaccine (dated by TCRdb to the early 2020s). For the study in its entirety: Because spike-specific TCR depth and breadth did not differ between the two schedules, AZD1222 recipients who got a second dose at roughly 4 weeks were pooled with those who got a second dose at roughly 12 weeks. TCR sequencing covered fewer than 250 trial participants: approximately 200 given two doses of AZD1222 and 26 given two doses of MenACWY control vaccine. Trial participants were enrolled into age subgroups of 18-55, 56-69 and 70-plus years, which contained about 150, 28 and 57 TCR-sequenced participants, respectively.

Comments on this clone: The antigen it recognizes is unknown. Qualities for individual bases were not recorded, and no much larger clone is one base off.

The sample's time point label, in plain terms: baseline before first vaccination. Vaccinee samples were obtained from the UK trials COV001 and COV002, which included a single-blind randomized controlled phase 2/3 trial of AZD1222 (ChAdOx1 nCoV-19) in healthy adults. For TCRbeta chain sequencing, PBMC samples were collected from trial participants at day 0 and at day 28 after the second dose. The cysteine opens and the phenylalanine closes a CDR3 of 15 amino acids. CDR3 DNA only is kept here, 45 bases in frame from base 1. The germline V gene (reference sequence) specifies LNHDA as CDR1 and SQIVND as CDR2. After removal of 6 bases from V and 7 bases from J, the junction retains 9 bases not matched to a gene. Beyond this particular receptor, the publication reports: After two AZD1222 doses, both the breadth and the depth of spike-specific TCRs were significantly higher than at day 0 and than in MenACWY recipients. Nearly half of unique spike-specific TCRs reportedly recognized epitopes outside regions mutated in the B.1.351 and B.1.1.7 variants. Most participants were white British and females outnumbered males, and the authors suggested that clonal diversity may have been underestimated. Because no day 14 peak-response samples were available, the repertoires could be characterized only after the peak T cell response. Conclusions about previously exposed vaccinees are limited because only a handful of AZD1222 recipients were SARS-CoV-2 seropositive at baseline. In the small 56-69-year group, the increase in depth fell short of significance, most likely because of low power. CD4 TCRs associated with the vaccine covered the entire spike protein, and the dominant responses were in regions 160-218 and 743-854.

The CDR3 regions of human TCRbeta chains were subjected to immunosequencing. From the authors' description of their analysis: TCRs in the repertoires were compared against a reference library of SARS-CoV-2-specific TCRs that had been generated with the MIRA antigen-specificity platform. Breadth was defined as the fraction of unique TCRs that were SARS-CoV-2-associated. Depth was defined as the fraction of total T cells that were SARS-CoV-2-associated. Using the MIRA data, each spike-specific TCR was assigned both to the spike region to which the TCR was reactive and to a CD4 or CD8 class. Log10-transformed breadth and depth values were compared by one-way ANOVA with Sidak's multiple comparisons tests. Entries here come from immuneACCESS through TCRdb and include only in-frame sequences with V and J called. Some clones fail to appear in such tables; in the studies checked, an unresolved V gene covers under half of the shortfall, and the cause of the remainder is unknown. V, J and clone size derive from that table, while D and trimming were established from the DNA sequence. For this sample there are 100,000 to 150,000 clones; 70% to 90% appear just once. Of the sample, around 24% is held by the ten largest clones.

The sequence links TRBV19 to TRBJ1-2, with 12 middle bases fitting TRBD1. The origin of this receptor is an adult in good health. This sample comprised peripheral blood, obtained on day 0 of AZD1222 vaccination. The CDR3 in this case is CASSPRGQGARGYTF. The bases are TGTGCCAGTAGCCCCAGGGGACAGGGGGCGCGTGGCTACACCTTC.